These T cell receptor beta chains were read from a single sample in a study. TCRdb itself ran the 5' RACE reads through MiXCR, one entry per CDR3 protein. The sample has around 50,000 distinct CDR3 sequences; roughly 28% are singletons. Sequencing was carried out using tumor-infiltrating Tregs sorted from the breast tumor. The receptor source for this set is a female donor with breast cancer. Both conserved end residues are part of each CDR3. D genes are given only for firm matches.

D gene: TRBD1
V gene: TRBV3-1
CDR3 protein: CASSPNTGGFYEQYF

D gene: -
V gene: TRBV2
CDR3 protein: CASSTDPETQYF

D gene: -
V gene: TRBV5-1
CDR3 protein: CASSLRTAYEQYF

D gene: -
V gene: TRBV7-2
CDR3 protein: CASQQGLTAEAFF

D gene: -
V gene: TRBV2
CDR3 protein: CASREGGAKNIQYF

D gene: -
V gene: TRBV7-2
CDR3 protein: CASTLEGLGEQYF

D gene: TRBD1
V gene: TRBV2
CDR3 protein: CASNKGQGTEAFF

D gene: -
V gene: TRBV4-2
CDR3 protein: CAGTPGFEVEKLFF

D gene: TRBD1
V gene: TRBV7-9
CDR3 protein: CASRTGTGYPYEQYF

D gene: TRBD1
V gene: TRBV6-5
CDR3 protein: CASSYSMTGDSPLHF

D gene: -
V gene: TRBV12-3/TRBV12-4
CDR3 protein: CASSFSAGSQPQHF

D gene: -
V gene: TRBV4-1
CDR3 protein: CASSQDREQYF

D gene: -
V gene: TRBV27
CDR3 protein: CASRPRLVPNNEQFF

D gene: -
V gene: TRBV7-2
CDR3 protein: CASSKGWAYNEQFF

D gene: TRBD1
V gene: TRBV20-1
CDR3 protein: CSARDYLGTGTNEQFF

D gene: -
V gene: TRBV7-7
CDR3 protein: CASSPTGADTQYF

D gene: TRBD2
V gene: TRBV7-2
CDR3 protein: CASSLAGSGYRRAGGTDTQYF

D gene: TRBD2
V gene: TRBV30
CDR3 protein: CAGLLAGVTDTQYF

D gene: -
V gene: TRBV5-4
CDR3 protein: CASGPFLAGETQYF

D gene: -
V gene: TRBV21-1
CDR3 protein: CATKGQGAGNTTYF

D gene: -
V gene: TRBV5-1
CDR3 protein: CASSSLFNEQFF

D gene: -
V gene: TRBV9
CDR3 protein: CASSVETSNTGELFF

D gene: TRBD2
V gene: TRBV4-1
CDR3 protein: CASSQEVAGGPGNEQFF